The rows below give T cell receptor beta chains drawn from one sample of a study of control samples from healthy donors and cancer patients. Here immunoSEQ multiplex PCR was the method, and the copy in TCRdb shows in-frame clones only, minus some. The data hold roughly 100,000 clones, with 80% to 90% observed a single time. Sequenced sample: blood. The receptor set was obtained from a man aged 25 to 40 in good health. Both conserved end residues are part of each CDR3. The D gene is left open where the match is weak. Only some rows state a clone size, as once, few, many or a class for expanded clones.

CASSLGTEAFF	TGTGCCAGCAGTCTAGGCACTGAAGCTTTCTTT	-	TRBJ1-1	-	TRBV28
CASSLNLRGYQFF	TGTGCCAGCAGCTTAAATCTTCGGGGGTATCAGTTCTTC	-	TRBJ2-1	-	TRBV7-2
CASSLFWGPGPDEKLFF	TGTGCCAGCAGTTTATTTTGGGGCCCGGGACCAGATGAAAAACTGTTTTTT	once	TRBJ1-4	-	TRBV27
CASRKDTGFGNTIYF	TGCGCCAGCAGGAAAGACACCGGGTTCGGAAACACCATATATTTT	-	TRBJ1-3	-	TRBV5-1
CASSDGYQETQYF	TGTGCCAGTAGTGATGGGTACCAAGAGACCCAGTACTTC	-	TRBJ2-5	-	TRBV19
CASSIGSTVGGSHGYTF	TGTGCCAGTAGTATTGGATCGACAGTAGGAGGGTCCCATGGCTACACCTTC	-	TRBJ1-2	-	TRBV19
CASRSTRTGGSGTEAFF	TGTGCCAGCAGGTCAACGAGAACAGGGGGCTCTGGCACTGAAGCTTTCTTT	-	TRBJ1-1	TRBD1	TRBV5-4
CASSLRGDANYGYTF	TGTGCCAGCAGCTTAAGGGGGGACGCTAACTATGGCTACACCTTC	-	TRBJ1-2	-	TRBV7-8
CASKGGASEKLFF	TGTGCCAGCAAGGGGGGGGCGAGTGAAAAACTGTTTTTT	-	TRBJ1-4	-	TRBV2
CASSLWKGRNYGYTF	TGTGCCAGCAGTTTATGGAAGGGGCGGAACTATGGCTACACCTTC	once	TRBJ1-2	-	TRBV28
CASSLIPLVGNTIYF	TGTGCCAGCAGCTTAATTCCCCTGGTGGGAAACACCATATATTTT	-	TRBJ1-3	-	TRBV7-6
CASTLSADYGYTF	TGTGCCAGCACCCTTAGCGCCGACTATGGCTACACCTTC	-	TRBJ1-2	-	TRBV28
CASNRNTDTQYF	TGTGCCAGCAACAGAAACACAGATACGCAGTATTTT	-	TRBJ2-3	-	TRBV28
CASSQDTRGTQYF	TGTGCCAGCAGCCAAGATACGAGGGGGACCCAGTACTTC	-	TRBJ2-5	-	TRBV3-1/TRBV3-2
CASSPIEPDYGYTF	TGCGCCAGCAGCCCTATAGAACCGGACTATGGCTACACCTTC	few	TRBJ1-2	-	TRBV4-1
CASSPRTFINTEAFF	TGTGCCAGTAGTCCCCGCACCTTCATTAACACTGAAGCTTTCTTT	-	TRBJ1-1	-	TRBV19
CASSLERNTEETQYF	TGCGCCAGCAGCCTAGAGCGGAATACAGAAGAGACCCAGTACTTC	-	TRBJ2-5	-	TRBV4-3
CASSPTNYGYTF	TGTGCCAGCAGTCCGACAAACTATGGCTACACCTTC	-	TRBJ1-2	-	TRBV12-3/TRBV12-4
CASGPADIPRGRAWGYYNEQFF	TGTGCTAGTGGCCCGGCTGACATTCCGCGCGGGAGAGCTTGGGGGTACTACAATGAGCAGTTCTTC	-	TRBJ2-1	TRBD2	TRBV12-5
CASSPFGARSNEQFF	TGTGCCAGCAGCCCCTTCGGGGCCAGGTCCAATGAGCAGTTCTTC	-	TRBJ2-1	-	TRBV14
CASKKAGQGVGEQFF	TGTGCCAGTAAAAAAGCGGGACAGGGGGTCGGTGAGCAGTTCTTC	-	TRBJ2-1	TRBD1	TRBV19
CASSLGPGQGGKRGYGYTF	TGTGCCAGCAGTTTAGGCCCGGGACAGGGTGGGAAACGCGGCTATGGCTACACCTTC	-	TRBJ1-2	TRBD1	TRBV27
CASSLEGTGNQPQHF	TGCGCCAGCAGCTTGGAGGGGACAGGGAATCAGCCCCAGCATTTT	-	TRBJ1-5	TRBD1	TRBV5-1
CASSLDGGFEQFF	TGTGCCAGCAGCTTGGACGGGGGGTTTGAGCAGTTCTTC	-	TRBJ2-1	TRBD2	TRBV5-6
CASSSTRTSGYNEQFF	TGTGCCAGCAGTTCCACCCGGACTAGCGGCTACAATGAGCAGTTCTTC	-	TRBJ2-1	TRBD2	TRBV6-2/TRBV6-3
CASSLVHRGDRGPGTGFNYGYTF	TGTGCCAGCAGTCTCGTCCACCGAGGGGACAGGGGGCCCGGAACGGGGTTTAACTATGGCTACACCTTC	once	TRBJ1-2	TRBD1	TRBV27
CASRYRETNYGYTF	TGTGCCAGCAGATACAGGGAGACGAACTATGGCTACACCTTC	-	TRBJ1-2	-	TRBV6-5